The clone carrying this TCR beta chain was counted many times. Its specificity is not known. This sample is part of a study of breast tumors, draining lymph nodes, adjacent tissues. Whole-study results and caveats: Compared with basal-like, luminal-like tumors shared significantly more repertoire with nontumor tissue. Data only fit, rather than demonstrated, lymph node origin of most tumor T cells. Tumor TCR diversity was below lymph nodes but above nontumor tissue.

In TCRdb, the multiplex PCR reads were re-called with MiXCR into one record per CDR3 protein. The sample yields tens of thousands of distinct CDR3 sequences, approximately 30% seen once. Axillary draining lymph nodes of breast cancer patients supplied the node samples. Germline V CDR1 and CDR2: LGHNT, FRNRAP. The CDR3 sequence is 16 residues long. The ends lost 4 bases at V and 5 bases at J; junction bases unmatched: 14. The sample comprised axillary lymph node tissue. The chain couples TRBV12-5 to TRBJ2-7; TRBD1 aligns across 7 bases. The clonotype originates from a female donor with breast cancer. Some clones in this sample may be carry-over from other donors' samples. The CDR3 loop reads CASGSPPWTGFHEQYF. The DNA for the CDR3 is TGTGCTAGTGGTTCCCCCCCTTGGACAGGCTTCCACGAGCAGTACTTC.